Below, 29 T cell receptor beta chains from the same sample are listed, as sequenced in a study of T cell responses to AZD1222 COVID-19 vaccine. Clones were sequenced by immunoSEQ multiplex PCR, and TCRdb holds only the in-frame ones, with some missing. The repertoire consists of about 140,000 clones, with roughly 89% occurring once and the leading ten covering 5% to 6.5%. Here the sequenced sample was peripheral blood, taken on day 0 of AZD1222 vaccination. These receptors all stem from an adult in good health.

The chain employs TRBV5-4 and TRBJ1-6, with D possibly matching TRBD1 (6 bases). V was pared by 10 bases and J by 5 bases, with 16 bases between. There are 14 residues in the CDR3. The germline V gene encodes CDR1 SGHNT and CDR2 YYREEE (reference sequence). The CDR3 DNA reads TGTGCCTTTAGGGGGGGAAATAATAATTCACCCCTCCACTTT. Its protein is CAFRGGNNNSPLHF.

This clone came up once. The CDR3 region is CASSQDRQQEPQETQYF. CDR3 nucleotides: TGCGCCAGCAGCCAAGACCGGCAGCAAGAGCCACAAGAGACCCAGTACTTC. V and J are TRBV4-1 and TRBJ2-5; D is uncertain. V lost 0 bases to trimming and J lost 2 bases, with 16 bases between them. Germline V lookup: CDR1 MGHRA, CDR2 YSYEKL. The length of the CDR3 is 17 residues.

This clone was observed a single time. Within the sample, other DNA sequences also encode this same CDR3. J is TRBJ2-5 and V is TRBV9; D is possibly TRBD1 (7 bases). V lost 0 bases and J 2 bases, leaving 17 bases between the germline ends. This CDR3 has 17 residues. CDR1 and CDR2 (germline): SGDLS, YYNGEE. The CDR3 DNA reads TGTGCCAGCAGCGTAGACCCCGCAGGGGGGCTACAAGAGACCCAGTACTTC. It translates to CASSVDPAGGLQETQYF.

The CDR3 loop is CASSLVEGPGELFF. DNA for the CDR3: TGCGCCAGCAGCTTGGTTGAAGGACCCGGGGAGCTGTTTTTT. The chain couples TRBV5-1 to TRBJ2-2; D not resolved. V was clipped by 0 bases and J by 6 bases, with 9 bases between them. This CDR3 is built from 14 residues. Germline V CDR1 and CDR2: SGHRS, YFSETQ.

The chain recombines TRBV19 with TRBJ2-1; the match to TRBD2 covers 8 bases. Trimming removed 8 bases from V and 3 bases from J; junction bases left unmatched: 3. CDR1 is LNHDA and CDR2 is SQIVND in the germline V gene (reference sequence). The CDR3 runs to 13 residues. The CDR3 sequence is CASSGTSYNEQFF. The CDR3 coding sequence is TGTGCCAGTTCCGGGACTAGCTACAATGAGCAGTTCTTC.

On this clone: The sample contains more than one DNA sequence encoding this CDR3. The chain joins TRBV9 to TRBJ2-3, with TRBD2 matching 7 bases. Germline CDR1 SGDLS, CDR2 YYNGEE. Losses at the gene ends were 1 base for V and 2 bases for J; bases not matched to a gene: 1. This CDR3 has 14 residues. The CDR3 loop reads CASSVRDYTDTQYF. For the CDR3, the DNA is TGTGCCAGCAGCGTACGGGACTACACAGATACGCAGTATTTT.

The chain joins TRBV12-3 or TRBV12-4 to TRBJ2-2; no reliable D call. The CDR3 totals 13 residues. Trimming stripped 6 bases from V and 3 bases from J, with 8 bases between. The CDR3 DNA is TGTGCCAGCAGGGGCGCCTACACCGGGGAGCTGTTTTTT. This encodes CASRGAYTGELFF.

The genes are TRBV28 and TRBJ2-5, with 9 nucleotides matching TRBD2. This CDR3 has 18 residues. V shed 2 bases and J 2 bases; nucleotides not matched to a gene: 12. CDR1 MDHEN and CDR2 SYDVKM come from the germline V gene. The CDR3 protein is CASSLPSGMLRKQETQYF. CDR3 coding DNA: TGTGCCAGCAGTTTACCTAGCGGGATGCTCCGAAAGCAAGAGACCCAGTACTTC.

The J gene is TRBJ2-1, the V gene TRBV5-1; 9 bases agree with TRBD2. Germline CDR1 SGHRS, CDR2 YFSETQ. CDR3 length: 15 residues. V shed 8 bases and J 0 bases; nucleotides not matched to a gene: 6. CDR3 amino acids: CASAISGSSYNEQFF. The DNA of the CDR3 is TGCGCCAGTGCGATTAGCGGGAGCTCCTACAATGAGCAGTTCTTC.

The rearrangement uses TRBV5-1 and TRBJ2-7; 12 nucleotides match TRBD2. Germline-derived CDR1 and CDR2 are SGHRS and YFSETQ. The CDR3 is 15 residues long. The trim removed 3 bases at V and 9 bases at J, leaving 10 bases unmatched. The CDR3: CASSSETSGRGGQYF. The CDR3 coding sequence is TGCGCCAGCAGCTCGGAGACTAGCGGGAGAGGGGGGCAGTACTTC.

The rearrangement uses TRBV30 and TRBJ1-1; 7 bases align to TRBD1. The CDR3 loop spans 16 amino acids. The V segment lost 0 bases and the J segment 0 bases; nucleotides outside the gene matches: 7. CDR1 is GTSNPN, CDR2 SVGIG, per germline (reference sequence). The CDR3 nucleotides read TGTGCCTGGAGTGTAACCCCCAGGGGGATGAACACTGAAGCTTTCTTT. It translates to CAWSVTPRGMNTEAFF.

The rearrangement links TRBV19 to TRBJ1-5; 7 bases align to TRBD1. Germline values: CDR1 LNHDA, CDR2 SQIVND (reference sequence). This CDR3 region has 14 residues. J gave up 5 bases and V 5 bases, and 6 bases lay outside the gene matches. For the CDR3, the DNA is TGTGCCAGTAGTTCCTTTCAGGGGGATCAGCCCCAGCATTTT. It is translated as CASSSFQGDQPQHF.

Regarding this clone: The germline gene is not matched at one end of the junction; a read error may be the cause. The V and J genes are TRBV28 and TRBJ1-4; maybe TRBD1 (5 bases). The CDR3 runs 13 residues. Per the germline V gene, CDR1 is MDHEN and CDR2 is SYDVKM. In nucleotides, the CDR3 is TGTGCCACCAGTGAATCAGGGAGCGAAAAACTGTTTTTT. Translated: CATSESGSEKLFF. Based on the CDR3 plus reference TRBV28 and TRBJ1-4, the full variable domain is DVKVTQSSRYLVKRTGEKVFLECVQDMDHENMFWYRQDPGLGLRLIYFSYDVKMKEKGDIPEGYSVSREKKERFSLILESASTNQTSMYLCATSESGSEKLFFGSGTQLSVL.

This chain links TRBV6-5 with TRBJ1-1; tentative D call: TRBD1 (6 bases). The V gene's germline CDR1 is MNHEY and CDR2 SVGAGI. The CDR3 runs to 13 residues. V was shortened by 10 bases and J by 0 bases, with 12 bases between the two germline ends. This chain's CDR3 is CATRQAMNTEAFF. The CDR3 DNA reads TGTGCCACGCGACAGGCAATGAACACTGAAGCTTTCTTT.

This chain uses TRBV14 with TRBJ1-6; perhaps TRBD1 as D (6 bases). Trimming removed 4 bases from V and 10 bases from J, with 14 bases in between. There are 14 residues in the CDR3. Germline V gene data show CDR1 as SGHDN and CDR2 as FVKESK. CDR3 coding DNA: TGTGCCAGCAGCCGACGGACAGATAGGTCACCCCTCCACTTT. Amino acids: CASSRRTDRSPLHF.

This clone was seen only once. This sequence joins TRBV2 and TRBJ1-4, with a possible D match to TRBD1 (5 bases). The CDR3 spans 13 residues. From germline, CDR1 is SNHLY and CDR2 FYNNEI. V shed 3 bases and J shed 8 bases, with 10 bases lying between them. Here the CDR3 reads CASSEGVGEKLFF. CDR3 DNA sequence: TGTGCCAGCAGTGAGGGGGTAGGGGAAAAACTGTTTTTT.

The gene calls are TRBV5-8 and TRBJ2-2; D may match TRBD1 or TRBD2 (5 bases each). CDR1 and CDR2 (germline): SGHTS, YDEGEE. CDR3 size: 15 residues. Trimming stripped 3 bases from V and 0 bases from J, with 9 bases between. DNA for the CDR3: TGTGCCAGCAGCTCCGGGACGACGAACACCGGGGAGCTGTTTTTT. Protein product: CASSSGTTNTGELFF.

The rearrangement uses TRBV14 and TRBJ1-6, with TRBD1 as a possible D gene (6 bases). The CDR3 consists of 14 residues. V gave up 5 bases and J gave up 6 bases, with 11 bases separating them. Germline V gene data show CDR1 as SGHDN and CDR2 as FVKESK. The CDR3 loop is CASSFRQANSPLHF. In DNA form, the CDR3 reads TGTGCCAGCAGCTTTCGACAGGCTAATTCACCCCTCCACTTT.

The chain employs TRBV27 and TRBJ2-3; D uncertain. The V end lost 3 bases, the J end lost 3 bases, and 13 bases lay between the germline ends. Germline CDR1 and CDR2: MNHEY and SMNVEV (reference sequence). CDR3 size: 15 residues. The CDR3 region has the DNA TGTGCCAGCAGTTTCTTCGCCACTCCAACAGATACGCAGTATTTT. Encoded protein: CASSFFATPTDTQYF.

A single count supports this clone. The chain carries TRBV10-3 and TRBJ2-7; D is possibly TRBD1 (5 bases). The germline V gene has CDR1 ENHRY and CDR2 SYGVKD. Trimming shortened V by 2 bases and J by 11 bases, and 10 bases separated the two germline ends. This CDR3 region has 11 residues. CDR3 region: CAISERGLKYF. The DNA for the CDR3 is TGTGCCATCAGTGAGAGGGGTTTGAAGTACTTC.

The CDR3 loop reads CASSYRAESFWGYTF. The CDR3 DNA reads TGTGCCAGCAGCTACAGGGCAGAGTCTTTCTGGGGCTACACCTTC. V gene TRBV28 combines with J gene TRBJ1-2, with D possibly TRBD1 on 6 matching bases. V lost 6 bases to trimming and J lost 8 bases, with 22 bases between them. CDR1 MDHEN and CDR2 SYDVKM come from the germline V gene. The CDR3 is made up of 15 amino acids.

Written as DNA, the CDR3 is TGCGCCAGCAGCCCCGGGGGAATGAACACTGAAGCTTTCTTT. Translated, it gives CASSPGGMNTEAFF. The chain links TRBV5-1 to TRBJ1-1; D is possibly TRBD1 (5 bases). CDR3 size: 14 residues. Germline CDR1 reads SGHRS; CDR2 reads YFSETQ. Trimming removed 4 bases from V and 0 bases from J, with 10 bases in between.

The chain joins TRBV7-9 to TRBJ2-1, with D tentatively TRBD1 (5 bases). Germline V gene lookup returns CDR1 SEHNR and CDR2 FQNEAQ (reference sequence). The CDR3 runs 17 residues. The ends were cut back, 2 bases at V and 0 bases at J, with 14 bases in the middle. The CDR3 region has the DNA TGTGCCAGCAGCTTATTCGGGTATAGGGGCTCCTACAATGAGCAGTTCTTC. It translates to CASSLFGYRGSYNEQFF. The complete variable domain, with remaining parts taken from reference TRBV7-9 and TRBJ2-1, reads DTGVSQNPRHKITKRGQNVTFRCDPISEHNRLYWYRQTLGQGPEFLTYFQNEAQLEKSRLLSDRFSAERPKGSFSTLEIQRTEQGDSAMYLCASSLFGYRGSYNEQFFGPGTRLTVL.

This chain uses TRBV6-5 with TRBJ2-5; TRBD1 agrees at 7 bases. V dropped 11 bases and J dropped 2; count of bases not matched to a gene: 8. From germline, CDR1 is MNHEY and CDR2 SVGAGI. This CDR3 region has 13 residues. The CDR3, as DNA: TGTGCCGCGCAGGGACAGCTACAAGAGACCCAGTACTTC. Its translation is CAAQGQLQETQYF.

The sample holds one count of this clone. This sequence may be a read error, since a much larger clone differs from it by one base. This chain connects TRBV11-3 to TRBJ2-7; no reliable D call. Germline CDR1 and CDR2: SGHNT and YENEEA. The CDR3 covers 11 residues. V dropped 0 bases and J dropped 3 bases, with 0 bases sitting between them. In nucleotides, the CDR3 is TGTGCCAGCAGCTTAGACTACGAGCAGTACTTC. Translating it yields CASSLDYEQYF.

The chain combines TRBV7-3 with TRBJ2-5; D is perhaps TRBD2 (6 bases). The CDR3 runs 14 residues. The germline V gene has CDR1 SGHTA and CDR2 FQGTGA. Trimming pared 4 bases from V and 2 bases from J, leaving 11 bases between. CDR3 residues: CASSSRLVQETQYF. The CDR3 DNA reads TGTGCCAGCAGCTCGAGACTAGTTCAAGAGACCCAGTACTTC.

CDR3 DNA: TGTGCCAGCAGTTCCTGGGACACTGAAGCTTTCTTT. Translating gives CASSSWDTEAFF. The rearrangement uses TRBV6-2 or TRBV6-3 and TRBJ1-1; D not certain. Trimming removed 4 bases at V and 3 bases at J, with 6 bases between. The length of the CDR3 is 12 residues. Per germline, CDR1 MNHEY and CDR2 SVGEGT.

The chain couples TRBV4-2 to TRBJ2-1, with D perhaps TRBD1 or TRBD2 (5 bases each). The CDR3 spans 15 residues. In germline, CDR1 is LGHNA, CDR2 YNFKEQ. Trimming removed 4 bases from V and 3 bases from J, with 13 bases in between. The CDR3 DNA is TGTGCCAGCAGCCGGGCGGGCCAGGGCTACAATGAGCAGTTCTTC. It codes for CASSRAGQGYNEQFF.

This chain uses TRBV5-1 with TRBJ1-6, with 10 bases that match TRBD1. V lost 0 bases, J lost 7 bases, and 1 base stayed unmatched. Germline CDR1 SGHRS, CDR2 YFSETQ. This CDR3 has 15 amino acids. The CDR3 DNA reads TGCGCCAGCAGCTTGGCGGGACAGGGGAATTCACCCCTCCACTTT. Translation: CASSLAGQGNSPLHF.